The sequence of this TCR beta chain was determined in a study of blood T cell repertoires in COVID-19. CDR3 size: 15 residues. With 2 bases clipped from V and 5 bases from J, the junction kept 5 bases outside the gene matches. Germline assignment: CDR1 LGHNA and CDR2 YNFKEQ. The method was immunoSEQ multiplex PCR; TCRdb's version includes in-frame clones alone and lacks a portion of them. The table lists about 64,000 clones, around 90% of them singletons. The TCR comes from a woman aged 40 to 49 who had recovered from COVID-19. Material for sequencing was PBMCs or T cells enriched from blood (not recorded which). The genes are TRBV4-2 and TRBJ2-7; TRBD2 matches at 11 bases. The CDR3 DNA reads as TGTGCCAGCAGCCAATTGGCTAGCGGGGGGAACGAGCAGTACTTC. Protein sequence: CASSQLASGGNEQYF.